This T cell receptor beta chain was recorded in a study of cytomegalovirus exposure and HLA in healthy donors. On this clone: Its target is unknown.

Germline CDR1 reads MGHDK; CDR2 reads SYGVNS. CDR3 length: 13 residues. V lost 3 bases and J lost 6, with 10 bases in between. Overall study findings and caveats: In a later analysis, a missense DCLRE1C variant was linked to TCR beta V- and J-gene trimming. Some TCR beta chains (roughly 150 of them) were listed as cytomegalovirus-associated. An observed cluster of highly shared sequence variants was recorded as a likely sequencing artifact.

In the PCR, 60 Vbeta and 13 Jbeta primers were used. This table comes from immunoSEQ multiplex PCR, and its TCRdb copy is limited to in-frame clones, with some not included. The profile shows over 100,000 clones, less than 80% of them singletons. The V and J genes are TRBV25-1 and TRBJ2-3; D is unclear. The sequencing input was PBMCs. This sequence was found in a woman between 50 and 59 years old in good health and CMV-seropositive. The CDR3 sequence: CASSDWATDTQYF. The CDR3 DNA follows: TGTGCCAGCAGTGATTGGGCGACCGATACGCAGTATTTT.